Presented here are 4 T cell receptor beta chains from one specimen sequenced in a study of response to subunit inactivated influenza vaccine. TCRdb reprocessed the RT-PCR reads with MiXCR, giving one entry per CDR3 protein. Among 150,000 to 200,000 distinct CDR3 sequences listed, over 9.5% were seen once. The data were also submitted as part of a second study, on T cells expressing NK-cell markers. That work states: As the method of synthesis, 5'RACE template switching with UMIs yielded TCR beta cDNA.

The sample here was CD8+ T cells sorted from PBMCs, taken roughly 12 days after vaccination. Receptors were obtained from a man in his fifties or sixties who received an inactivated influenza vaccine.

With regard to this clonotype: This may stem from a read error, because a much larger clone lies one nucleotide away. The rearrangement links TRBV5-1 to TRBJ2-1, with 8 bases lining up with TRBD2. The CDR3 extends over 17 amino acids. In germline, CDR1 is SGHRS, CDR2 YFSETQ. CDR3 in amino acids: CASSWTTSVISYSEQFF. The CDR3 region has the DNA TGCGCCAGCAGCTGGACGACTAGCGTGATCTCCTACAGTGAGCAGTTCTTC.

This clonotype was counted between two and nine times. The V and J genes are TRBV6-2 or TRBV6-3 and TRBJ2-1, with D possibly matching TRBD2 (7 bases). The V end was cut by 0 bases, the J end by 8 bases, with 14 bases between. This CDR3 has 15 amino acids. Per the germline V gene, CDR1 is MNHEY and CDR2 is SVGEGT. In DNA, the CDR3 is TGTGCCAGCAGTTACTCCGCAGGGGAGGGGGATGAGCAGTTCTTC. Translating it yields CASSYSAGEGDEQFF.

This clonotype was picked up many times. The V call is TRBV4-1, the J call TRBJ2-7; a weak D match, TRBD1 (6 bases). V lost 4 bases and J 3 bases, leaving 19 bases between the germline ends. Germline CDR1 MGHRA, CDR2 YSYEKL. The CDR3 is made up of 16 amino acids. The CDR3 DNA sequence: TGCGCCAGCAGCCCCTCCGGGCGAGGGGGTGGCTACGAGCAGTACTTC. It specifies CASSPSGRGGGYEQYF.

This clonotype was counted a few times. This chain links TRBV7-9 with TRBJ2-7; the D gene is possibly TRBD2 (6 bases). CDR3 length equals 17 residues. The V end lost 0 bases, the J end lost 0 bases, and 15 bases lay between the germline ends. Germline V CDR1 and CDR2: SEHNR, FQNEAQ (reference sequence). CDR3 in amino acids: CASSLAVAGRLSYEQYF. CDR3 DNA: TGTGCCAGCAGCTTAGCGGTGGCGGGGCGCCTCTCCTACGAGCAGTACTTC.